The TCR beta chain described here comes from a study of T cells in Graves' hyperthyroidism and ophthalmopathy. Whole-study context: Peripheral blood was obtained at initial diagnosis, preceding any treatment.

In this sample, this clonotype turned up many times. The CDR3 spans 14 residues. Germline loops: CDR1 KGHSH, CDR2 LQKENI. Trimming left V 4 bases short and J 3 bases short, with 10 bases between. TCR beta CDR3 region amplification was performed from RNA transcripts. The study used the HTBI primer set for a first-round RT-PCR of the TCR CDR3. MiXCR was run by TCRdb on the multiplex PCR reads, yielding one entry per CDR3 protein. This table has roughly 380,000 distinct CDR3 sequences, 11% to 15% appearing once. The rearrangement uses TRBV18 and TRBJ1-5; D ambiguous. This TCR came from a woman aged 55-69 years with Graves' hyperthyroidism. The sequencing sample was made of blood. Written as DNA, the CDR3 is TGTGCCAGCTCACTCCTCCGGCACAATCAGCCCCAGCATTTT. This encodes CASSLLRHNQPQHF.